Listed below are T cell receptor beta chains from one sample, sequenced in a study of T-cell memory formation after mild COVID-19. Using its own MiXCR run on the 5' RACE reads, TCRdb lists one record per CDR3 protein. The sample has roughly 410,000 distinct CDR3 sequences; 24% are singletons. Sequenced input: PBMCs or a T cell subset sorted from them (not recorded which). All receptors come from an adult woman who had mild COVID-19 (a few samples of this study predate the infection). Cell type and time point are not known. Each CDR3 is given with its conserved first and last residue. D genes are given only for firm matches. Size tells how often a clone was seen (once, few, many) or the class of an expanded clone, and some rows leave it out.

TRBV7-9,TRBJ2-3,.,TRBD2,TGTGCCAGCAGCGTCGGGACTAGCGGGGACTATAGAGATACGCAGTATTTT,CASSVGTSGDYRDTQYF
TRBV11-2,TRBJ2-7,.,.,TGTGCCAGCAGCTTAGAATCCGGGGCCGAGCAGTACTTC,CASSLESGAEQYF
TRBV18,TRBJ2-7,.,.,TGTGCCAGCTCATCGGGTATTTCCGAAACCTACGAGCAGTACTTC,CASSSGISETYEQYF
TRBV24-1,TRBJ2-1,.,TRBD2,TGTGCCACCAGTTGGCGGGGGGGCCACAATGAGCAGTTCTTC,CATSWRGGHNEQFF
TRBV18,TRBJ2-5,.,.,TGTGCCAGCTCACCCTGGCAAGAGACCCAGTACTTC,CASSPWQETQYF
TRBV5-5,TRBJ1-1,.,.,TGTGCCAGCAGCTTTATGCCCACACCCAGGGAAGCTTTCTTT,CASSFMPTPREAFF
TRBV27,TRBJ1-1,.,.,TGTGCCTCAGTGGGGCCGGGCACTGAAGCTTTCTTT,CASVGPGTEAFF
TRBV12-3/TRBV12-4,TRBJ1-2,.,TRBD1,TGTGCCAGCAGTTCCTTTCAGGGGGCCAACTATGGCTACACCTTC,CASSSFQGANYGYTF
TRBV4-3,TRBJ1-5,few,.,TGCGCCAGCAGCCAAGATTGGAATCGGGGAGGGGATCAGCCCCAGCATTTT,CASSQDWNRGGDQPQHF
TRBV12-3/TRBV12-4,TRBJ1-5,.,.,TGTGCCAGCAGTTTAGGTACCGCAGGGGTCAATCAGCCCCAGCATTTT,CASSLGTAGVNQPQHF
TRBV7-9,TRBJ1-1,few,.,TGTGCCAGCAGCTTACAGGGTATCTATGAAGCTTTCTTT,CASSLQGIYEAFF
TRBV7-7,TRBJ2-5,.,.,TGTGCCAGCAGCCCCCCCTTGGGGAAGACCCAGTACTTC,CASSPPLGKTQYF
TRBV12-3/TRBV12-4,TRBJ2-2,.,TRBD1,TGTGCCAGCAGAAGACAGGGGTCGAACACCGGGGAGCTGTTTTTT,CASRRQGSNTGELFF
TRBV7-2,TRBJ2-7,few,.,TGTGCCAGCAGCCCCGGAGCCCGGGACCCCCAGTACTTC,CASSPGARDPQYF
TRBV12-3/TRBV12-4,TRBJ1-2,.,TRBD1,TGTGCCAGCTCTACAGGGGACTATGGCTACACCTTC,CASSTGDYGYTF
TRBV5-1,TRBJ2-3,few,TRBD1,TGCGCCAGCAGCTCCCGACAGGGGCCTGAGCAGTATTTT,CASSSRQGPEQYF
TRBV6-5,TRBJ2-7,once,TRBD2,TGTGCCAGCAGTTCAAGACTAGCGGGAGGCCGGTATATACACGAGCAGTACTTC,CASSSRLAGGRYIHEQYF
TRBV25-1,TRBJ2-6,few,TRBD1,TGTGCCAGCAGTGAATCCACAGGGGACCTCTCTGGGGCCAACGTCCTGACTTTC,CASSESTGDLSGANVLTF
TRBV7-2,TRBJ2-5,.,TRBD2,TGTGCCAGCAGCTTAAGCGGGGGGACCCAGTACTTC,CASSLSGGTQYF
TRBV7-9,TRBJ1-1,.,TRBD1,TGTGCCAGCAGTTTAACAGGGGGCCACACTGAAGCTTTCTTT,CASSLTGGHTEAFF
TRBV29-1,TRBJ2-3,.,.,TGCAGCGTTCCCCAACCCCTGCTTGCGAGCACAGATACGCAGTATTTT,CSVPQPLLASTDTQYF
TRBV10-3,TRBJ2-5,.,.,TGTGCCATCAGTGAGTCTGGAATAGGAGAGACCCAGTACTTC,CAISESGIGETQYF
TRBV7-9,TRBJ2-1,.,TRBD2,TGTGCCAGCAGCCCCCCCCGGACTAGCGGGAGTATCGATGAGCAGTTCTTC,CASSPPRTSGSIDEQFF
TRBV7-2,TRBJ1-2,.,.,TGTGCCAGCAGCTTAGAAAGGGGGGCAGTTGGCTACACCTTC,CASSLERGAVGYTF
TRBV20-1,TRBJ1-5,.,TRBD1,TGCAGTGCTACCTCTGGACAGGGAAAACAGCCCCAGCATTTT,CSATSGQGKQPQHF
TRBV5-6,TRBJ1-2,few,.,TGTGCCAGCAGCTTGGGAGGTCAGACGGTGCATGGCTACACCTTC,CASSLGGQTVHGYTF
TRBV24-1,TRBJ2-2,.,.,TGTGCCACCAGTGACCCAGGGGTCGCCGGGGAGCTGTTTTTT,CATSDPGVAGELFF
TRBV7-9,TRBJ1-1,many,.,TGTGCCAGCAGCTCCCCCCTCGGGACCCGGGCTTTCTTT,CASSSPLGTRAFF
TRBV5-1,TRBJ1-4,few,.,TGCGCCAGCAGCTTGTTGGGAGGGTATGAAAAACTGTTTTTT,CASSLLGGYEKLFF
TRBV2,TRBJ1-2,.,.,TGTGCCAGCAGTTTCCAGAAATCCTATGGCTACACCTTC,CASSFQKSYGYTF
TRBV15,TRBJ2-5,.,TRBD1,TGTGCCACCAGCACAGAGGGCAGGGGGATCCAAGAGACCCAGTACTTC,CATSTEGRGIQETQYF
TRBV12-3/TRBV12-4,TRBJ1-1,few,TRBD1,TGTGCCAGCAGTGAAGGACAGGGACTAGAAGCTTTCTTT,CASSEGQGLEAFF
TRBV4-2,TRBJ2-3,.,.,TGTGCCAGCAGCCAAGTTGGGGCGGTGGGCACAGATACGCAGTATTTT,CASSQVGAVGTDTQYF
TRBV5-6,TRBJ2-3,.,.,TGTGCCAGCAGCTTGCGAGTATCGGGACTGGGGGATACGCAGTATTTT,CASSLRVSGLGDTQYF
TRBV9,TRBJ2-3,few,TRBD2,TGTGCCAGCAGCGTAGAAGAGCGGGAGGACACAGATACGCAGTATTTT,CASSVEEREDTDTQYF
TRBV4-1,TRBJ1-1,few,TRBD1,TGCGCCAGCAGCCAACGGGCCGGGACAGCGAACACTGAAGCTTTCTTT,CASSQRAGTANTEAFF
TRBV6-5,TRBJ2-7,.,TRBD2,TGTGCCAGCAGTACCACTAGCGGGAGCTTCGAGCAGTACTTC,CASSTTSGSFEQYF
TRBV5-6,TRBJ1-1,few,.,TGTGCCAGCAGCTTGGGTCCGAGCGGTGAAGCTTTCTTT,CASSLGPSGEAFF
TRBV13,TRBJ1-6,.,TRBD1,TGTGCCAGCAGCTTAAGGAAGGACAGGGATAATTCACCCCTCCACTTT,CASSLRKDRDNSPLHF
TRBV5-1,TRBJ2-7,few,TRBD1,TGCGCCAGCAGCTTGACTACAACAGGGGGCGCTTCTTCCGAGCAGTACTTC,CASSLTTTGGASSEQYF
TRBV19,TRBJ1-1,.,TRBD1,TGTGCCAGTAACCCCCTCGACAGGGGCGCTGAAGCTTTCTTT,CASNPLDRGAEAFF
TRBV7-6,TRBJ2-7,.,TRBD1,TGTGCCAGCAGCCTTATGTCCCCCGGGACAGGAGCCTACGAGCAGTACTTC,CASSLMSPGTGAYEQYF
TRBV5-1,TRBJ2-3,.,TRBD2,TGCGCCAGCAGCTTGGGACTAGCGGGAGCCGGAGATACGCAGTATTTT,CASSLGLAGAGDTQYF
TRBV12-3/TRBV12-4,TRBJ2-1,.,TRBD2,TGTGCCAGCAGCCGTGGACTAGCGGGGGTCGGTGAGCAGTTCTTC,CASSRGLAGVGEQFF
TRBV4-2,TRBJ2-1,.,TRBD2,TGTGCCAGCAGACCGGGACTAGCGGGAGGCGATGAGCAGTTCTTC,CASRPGLAGGDEQFF
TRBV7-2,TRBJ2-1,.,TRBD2,TGTGCCAGCAGCTTAGCCGGGACTAGGATGAATGAGCAGTTCTTC,CASSLAGTRMNEQFF